These 4 T cell receptor beta chains originate from one sample sequenced in a study of T-cell reconstitution after alpha-beta-depleted transplantation in children. Unique molecular identifiers were used to barcode this TCRbeta library. TCRdb recomputed calls from the PCR reads with MiXCR, one row per CDR3 protein. The table has 550,000 to 800,000 distinct CDR3 sequences, 13% seen once. Sequenced here: PBMCs, sampled before TCRalphabeta/CD19-depleted stem cell transplant. Receptor source: a girl aged 2 to 9 with congenital amegakaryocytic thrombocytopenia, due to receive a stem cell transplant.

The gene calls are TRBV5-1 and TRBJ2-7, with D maybe TRBD2 (6 bases). Germline CDR1 reads SGHRS; CDR2 reads YFSETQ. The CDR3 length is 15 residues. Trimming took 3 bases from V and 0 from J, leaving 13 bases between them. CDR3 sequence: CASSSGLQISYEQYF. The CDR3 region has the DNA TGCGCCAGCAGCTCGGGACTCCAAATCTCCTACGAGCAGTACTTC. Full variable domain (outside the CDR3, taken from reference TRBV5-1 and TRBJ2-7): KAGVTQTPRYLIKTRGQQVTLSCSPISGHRSVSWYQQTPGQGLQFLFEYFSETQRNKGNFPGRFSGRQFSNSRSEMNVSTLELGDSALYLCASSSGLQISYEQYFGPGTRLTVT.

This clonotype was seen many times. The V gene is TRBV29-1, the J gene TRBJ1-1; D gene uncertain. The CDR3 extends over 12 amino acids. CDR1 is SQVTM and CDR2 is ANQGSEA in the germline V gene. V was pared by 7 bases and J by 6 bases, with 15 bases between. The CDR3 bases are TGCAGCGCCCTAATTCTGTCGTCTGAAGCTTTCTTT. It is translated as CSALILSSEAFF. The complete variable domain, with remaining parts taken from reference TRBV29-1 and TRBJ1-1, reads SAVISQKPSRDICQRGTSLTIQCQVDSQVTMMFWYRQQPGQSLTLIATANQGSEATYESGFVIDKFPISRPNLTFSTLTVSNMSPEDSSIYLCSALILSSEAFFGQGTRLTVV.

This clonotype was found many times. The genes are TRBV30 and TRBJ2-2; D might be TRBD1 or TRBD2, each matching 5 bases. The ends were cut back, 6 bases at V and 4 bases at J, with 21 bases in the middle. In germline, CDR1 is GTSNPN, CDR2 SVGIG (reference sequence). This CDR3 is 16 amino acids long. CDR3 in DNA: TGTGCCTGCGATGGTCAGATCGGGACGACCACCGGGGAGCTGTTTTTT. Translated, it gives CACDGQIGTTTGELFF.

This clonotype was seen a few times. The V and J genes are TRBV29-1 and TRBJ2-1, with TRBD2 matching 12 bases. CDR3 length: 18 residues. Trimming took 1 base from V and 1 from J; bases not matched to a gene: 8. Germline CDR1 and CDR2: SQVTM and ANQGSEA. The CDR3 loop is CSVEGTLAGGPSYNEQFF. The CDR3 DNA is TGCAGCGTTGAAGGTACCCTAGCGGGAGGGCCTTCCTACAATGAGCAGTTCTTC.